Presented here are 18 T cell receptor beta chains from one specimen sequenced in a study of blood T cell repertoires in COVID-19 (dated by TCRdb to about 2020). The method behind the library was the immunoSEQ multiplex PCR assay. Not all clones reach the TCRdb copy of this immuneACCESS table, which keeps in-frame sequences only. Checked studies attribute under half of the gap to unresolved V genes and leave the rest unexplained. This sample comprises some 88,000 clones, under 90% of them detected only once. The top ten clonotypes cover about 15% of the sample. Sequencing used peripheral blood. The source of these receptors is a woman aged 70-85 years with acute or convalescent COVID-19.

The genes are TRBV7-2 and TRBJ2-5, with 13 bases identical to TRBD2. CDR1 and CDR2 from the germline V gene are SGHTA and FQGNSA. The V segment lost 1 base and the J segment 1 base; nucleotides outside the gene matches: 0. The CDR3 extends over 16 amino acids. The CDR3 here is CASSLGLAGGQETQYF. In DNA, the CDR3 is TGTGCCAGCAGCTTAGGACTAGCGGGAGGCCAAGAGACCCAGTACTTC.

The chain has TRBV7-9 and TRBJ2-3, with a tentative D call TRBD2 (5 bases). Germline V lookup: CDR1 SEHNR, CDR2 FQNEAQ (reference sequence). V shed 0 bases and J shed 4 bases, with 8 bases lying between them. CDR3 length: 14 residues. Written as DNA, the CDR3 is TGTGCCAGCAGCTTAGCCACCGGGGCAGATACGCAGTATTTT. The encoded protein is CASSLATGADTQYF. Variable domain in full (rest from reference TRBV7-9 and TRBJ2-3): DTGVSQNPRHKITKRGQNVTFRCDPISEHNRLYWYRQTLGQGPEFLTYFQNEAQLEKSRLLSDRFSAERPKGSFSTLEIQRTEQGDSAMYLCASSLATGADTQYFGPGTRLTVL.

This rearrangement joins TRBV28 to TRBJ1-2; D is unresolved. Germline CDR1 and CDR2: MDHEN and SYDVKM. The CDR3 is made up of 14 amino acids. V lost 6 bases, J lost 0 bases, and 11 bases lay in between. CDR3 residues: CASSLTSTNYGYTF. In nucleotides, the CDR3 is TGTGCCAGCAGCCTGACTAGCACTAACTATGGCTACACCTTC.

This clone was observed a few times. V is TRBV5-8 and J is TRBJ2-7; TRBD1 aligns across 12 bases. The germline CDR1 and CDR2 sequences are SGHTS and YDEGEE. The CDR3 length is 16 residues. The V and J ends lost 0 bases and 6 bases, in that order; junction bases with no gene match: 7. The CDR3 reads CASSLEGQGAVGEQYV. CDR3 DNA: TGTGCCAGCAGCTTGGAGGGACAGGGGGCAGTGGGCGAGCAGTACGTC.

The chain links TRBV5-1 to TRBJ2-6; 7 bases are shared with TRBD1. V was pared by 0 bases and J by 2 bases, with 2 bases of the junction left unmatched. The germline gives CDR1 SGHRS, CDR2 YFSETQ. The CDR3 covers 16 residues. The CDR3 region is CASSLGQGAGANVLTF. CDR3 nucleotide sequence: TGCGCCAGCAGCTTGGGCCAGGGGGCTGGGGCCAACGTCCTGACTTTC.

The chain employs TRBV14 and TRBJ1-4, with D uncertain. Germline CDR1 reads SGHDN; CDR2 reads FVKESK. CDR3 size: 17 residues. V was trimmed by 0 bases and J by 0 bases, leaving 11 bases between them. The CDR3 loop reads CASSQDSGLATNEKLFF. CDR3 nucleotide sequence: TGTGCCAGCAGCCAAGATTCCGGGTTGGCAACTAATGAAAAACTGTTTTTT.

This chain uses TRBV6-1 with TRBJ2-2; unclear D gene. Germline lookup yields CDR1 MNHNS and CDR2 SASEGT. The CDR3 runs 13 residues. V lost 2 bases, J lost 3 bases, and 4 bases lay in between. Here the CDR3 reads CASSEQDTGELFF. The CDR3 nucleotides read TGTGCCAGCAGTGAACAGGACACCGGGGAGCTGTTTTTT.

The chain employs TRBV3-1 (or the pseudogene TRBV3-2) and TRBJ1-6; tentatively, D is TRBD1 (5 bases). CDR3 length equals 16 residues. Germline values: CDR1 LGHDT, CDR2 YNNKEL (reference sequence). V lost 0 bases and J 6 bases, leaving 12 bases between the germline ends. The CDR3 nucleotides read TGTGCCAGCAGCCAAGACAGGGCTTCCCCTAATTCACCCCTCCACTTT. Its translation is CASSQDRASPNSPLHF.

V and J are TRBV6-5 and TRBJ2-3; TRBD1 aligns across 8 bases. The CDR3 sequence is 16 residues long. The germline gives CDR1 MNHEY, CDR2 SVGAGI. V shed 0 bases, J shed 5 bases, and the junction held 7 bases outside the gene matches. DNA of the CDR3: TGTGCCAGCAGTTACTCCCTGACAGGGGAGGAAGATACGCAGTATTTT. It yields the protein CASSYSLTGEEDTQYF.

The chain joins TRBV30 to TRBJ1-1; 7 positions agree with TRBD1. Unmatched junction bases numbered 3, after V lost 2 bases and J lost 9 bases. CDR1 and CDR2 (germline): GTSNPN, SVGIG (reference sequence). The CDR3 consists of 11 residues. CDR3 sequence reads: CAWSKGAQAFF. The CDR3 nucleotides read TGTGCCTGGAGTAAGGGGGCGCAAGCTTTCTTT. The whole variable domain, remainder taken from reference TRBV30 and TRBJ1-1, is SQTIHQWPATLVQPVGSPLSLECTVEGTSNPNLYWYRQAAGRGLQLLFYSVGIGQISSEVPQNLSASRPQDRQFILSSKKLLLSDSGFYLCAWSKGAQAFFGQGTRLTVV.

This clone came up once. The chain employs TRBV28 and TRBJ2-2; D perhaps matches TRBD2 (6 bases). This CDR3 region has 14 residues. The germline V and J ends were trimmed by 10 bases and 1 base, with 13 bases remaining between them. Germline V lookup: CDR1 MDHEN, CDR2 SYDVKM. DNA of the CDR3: TGTGCCATACAAGGGAGGTGGAACACCGGGGAGCTGTTTTTT. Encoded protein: CAIQGRWNTGELFF.

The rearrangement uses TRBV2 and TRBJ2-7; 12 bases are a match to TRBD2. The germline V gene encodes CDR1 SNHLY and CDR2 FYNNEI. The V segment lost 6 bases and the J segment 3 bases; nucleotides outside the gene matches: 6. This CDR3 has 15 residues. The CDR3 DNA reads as TGTGCCAGCAGGGGGGCGGGACTAGCGGGCTACGAGCAGTACGTC. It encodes CASRGAGLAGYEQYV.

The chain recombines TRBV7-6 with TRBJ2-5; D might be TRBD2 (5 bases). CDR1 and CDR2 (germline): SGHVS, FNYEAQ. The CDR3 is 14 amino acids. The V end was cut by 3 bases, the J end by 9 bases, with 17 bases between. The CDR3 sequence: CASSFPARLEAQYF. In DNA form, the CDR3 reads TGTGCCAGCAGCTTCCCCGCTCGGTTGGAGGCCCAGTACTTC.

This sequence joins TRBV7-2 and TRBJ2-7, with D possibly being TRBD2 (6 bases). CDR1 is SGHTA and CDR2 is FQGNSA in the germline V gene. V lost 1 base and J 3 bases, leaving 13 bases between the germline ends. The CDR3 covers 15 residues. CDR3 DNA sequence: TGTGCCAGCAGCTTAGTCGGGAGTTACAGCTACGAGCAGTACGTC. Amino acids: CASSLVGSYSYEQYV.

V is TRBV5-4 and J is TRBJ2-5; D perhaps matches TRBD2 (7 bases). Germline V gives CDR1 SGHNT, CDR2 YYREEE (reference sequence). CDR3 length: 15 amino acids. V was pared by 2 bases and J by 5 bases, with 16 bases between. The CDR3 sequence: CASSFKGGPGETQYF. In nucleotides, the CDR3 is TGTGCCAGCAGCTTTAAGGGGGGGCCTGGGGAGACCCAGTACTTC.

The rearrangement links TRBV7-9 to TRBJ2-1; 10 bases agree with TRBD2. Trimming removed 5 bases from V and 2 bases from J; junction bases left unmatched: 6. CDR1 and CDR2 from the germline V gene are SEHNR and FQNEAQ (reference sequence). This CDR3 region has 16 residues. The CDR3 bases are TGTGCCAGCAGCCCGACTAGCGGGTTTACCTACAATGAGCAGTTCTTC. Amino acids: CASSPTSGFTYNEQFF.

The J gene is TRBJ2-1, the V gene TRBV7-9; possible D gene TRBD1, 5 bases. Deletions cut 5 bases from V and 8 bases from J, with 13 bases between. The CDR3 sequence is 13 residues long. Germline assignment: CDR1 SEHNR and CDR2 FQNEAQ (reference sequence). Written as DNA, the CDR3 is TGTGCCAGCAGCGAAACCCCAGGGTATGAGCAGTTCTTC. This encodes CASSETPGYEQFF.

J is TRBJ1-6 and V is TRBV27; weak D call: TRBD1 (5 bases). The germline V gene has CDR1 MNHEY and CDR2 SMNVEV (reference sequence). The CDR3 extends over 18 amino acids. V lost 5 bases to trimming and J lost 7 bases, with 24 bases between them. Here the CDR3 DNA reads TGTGCCAGCAGTCCCAGACCCCCAGGAGGGGCAAAAAATTCACCCCTCCACTTT. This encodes CASSPRPPGGAKNSPLHF.